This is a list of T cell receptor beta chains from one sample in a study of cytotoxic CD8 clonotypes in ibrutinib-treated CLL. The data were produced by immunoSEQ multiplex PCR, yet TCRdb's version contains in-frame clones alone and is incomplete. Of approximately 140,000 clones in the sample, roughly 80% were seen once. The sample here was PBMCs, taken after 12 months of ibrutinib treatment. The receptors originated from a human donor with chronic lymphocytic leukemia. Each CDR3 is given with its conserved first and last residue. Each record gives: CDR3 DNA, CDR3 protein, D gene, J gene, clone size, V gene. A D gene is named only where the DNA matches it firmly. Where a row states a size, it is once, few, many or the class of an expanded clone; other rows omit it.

TGTGCCAGTACTCCTCGGGACTCCCGCGCCTACGAGCAGTACTTC | CASTPRDSRAYEQYF | NA | TRBJ2-7 | medium-sized | TRBV19
TGTGCCAGTAGATTAGGGACGGGAAGTTCCTACGAGCAGTACTTC | CASRLGTGSSYEQYF | NA | TRBJ2-7 | NA | TRBV19
TGTGCCAGTAGTCCTACGCAGGGGCTCTATGGCTACACCTTC | CASSPTQGLYGYTF | NA | TRBJ1-2 | NA | TRBV19
TGTGCCAGCTCACAGTCAGGGGGGGTAGACGAGCAGTACTTC | CASSQSGGVDEQYF | NA | TRBJ2-7 | NA | TRBV18
TGTGCCAGTAGTGCGGGACTAAACGGGGAGCTGTTTTTT | CASSAGLNGELFF | TRBD2 | TRBJ2-2 | few | TRBV19
TGTGCCAGCTCACCATCCCCACAGGGAGACGAGCAGTACTTC | CASSPSPQGDEQYF | NA | TRBJ2-7 | NA | TRBV18
TGTGCCAGCAGTACCTGGACTAGCGAGTACGAGCAGTACTTC | CASSTWTSEYEQYF | TRBD2 | TRBJ2-7 | NA | TRBV6-5
TGTGCCAGTAGCCGACAGACGGCCTTTAATGAGCAGTTCTTC | CASSRQTAFNEQFF | NA | TRBJ2-1 | NA | TRBV19
TGTGCCACGAAACTAGGGAGGTGGGCTGATGGCTACACCTTC | CATKLGRWADGYTF | NA | TRBJ1-2 | NA | TRBV28
TGTGCCAGCAGCTGGGAGGGTTCCTACGAGCAGTACTTC | CASSWEGSYEQYF | TRBD2 | TRBJ2-7 | once | TRBV28
TGCGCCAGCAGCCAAGCCAACACAGATACGCAGTATTTT | CASSQANTDTQYF | NA | TRBJ2-3 | NA | TRBV4-1
TGTGCCAGCAGCGTAGGGAGAATAGATGGCTACACCTTC | CASSVGRIDGYTF | NA | TRBJ1-2 | NA | TRBV9
TGTGCCAGCAGGGTGACAGGGTCTGGAAACACCATATATTTT | CASRVTGSGNTIYF | TRBD1 | TRBJ1-3 | once | TRBV28
TGTGCTAGTGGTTTGGGGGGCGTCACCAATGGCTACACCTTC | CASGLGGVTNGYTF | NA | TRBJ1-2 | few | TRBV12-5
TGTGCCAGCCGAATGCTCCCCCAGGGCGTCACTGAAGCTTTCTTT | CASRMLPQGVTEAFF | NA | TRBJ1-1 | NA | TRBV6-1
TGTGCCAGCAGTCTAACAGGGAACACTGAAGCTTTCTTT | CASSLTGNTEAFF | NA | TRBJ1-1 | NA | TRBV6-5
TGTGCCAGCAGCCTCGACAGGGTCAATCAGCCCCAGCATTTT | CASSLDRVNQPQHF | TRBD1 | TRBJ1-5 | NA | TRBV5-5
TGTGCCAGCAGTTTTCGGCTAAACACAGATACGCAGTATTTT | CASSFRLNTDTQYF | NA | TRBJ2-3 | NA | TRBV28
TGTGCCATCAGTGAGAAGACCGGGACAGGGGTCGGAAAACTGTTTTTT | CAISEKTGTGVGKLFF | TRBD1 | TRBJ1-4 | few | TRBV10-3
TGTGCCAGCAGCTTAGGTGTCCGAGCCTATTCACCCCTCCACTTT | CASSLGVRAYSPLHF | NA | TRBJ1-6 | NA | TRBV5-3
TGTGCCAGCAGCGTAGCGCCAGAGAACACCGGGGAGCTGTTTTTT | CASSVAPENTGELFF | NA | TRBJ2-2 | NA | TRBV9
TGTGCCAGCAGCTACGGACAGTCCTACACCTTC | CASSYGQSYTF | NA | TRBJ1-2 | once | TRBV14
TGTGCCATCAGTGAGTCGAACTTGGTGACAGGGACCACCGGGGAGCTGTTTTTT | CAISESNLVTGTTGELFF | TRBD1 | TRBJ2-2 | NA | TRBV10-3
TGTGCCAGCAGCGGCGGGACTAGTGGGACAGATACGCAGTATTTT | CASSGGTSGTDTQYF | TRBD2 | TRBJ2-3 | NA | TRBV9
TGTGCCAGCAGTTTATTTGGGACATATAGCACAGATACGCAGTATTTT | CASSLFGTYSTDTQYF | NA | TRBJ2-3 | NA | TRBV28